This T cell receptor beta chain was captured by sequencing in a study of tumor-infiltrating lymphocytes in glioblastoma multiforme. The CDR3 runs to 13 residues. Germline V gives CDR1 SQVTM, CDR2 ANQGSEA. TCR beta libraries were built from RNA through three nested multiplex PCR rounds using modified ARM-PCR. Unique molecular identifiers were not described for the libraries. TCRdb reprocessed the multiplex PCR reads via MiXCR and lists one record per CDR3 protein. The sample holds about 12,000 distinct CDR3 sequences, around 70% seen once. About this clonotype itself: One end of the junction varies from germline; a read error may be responsible.

The source is a male donor with glioblastoma. Input material: brain tumor tissue. The chain links TRBV29-1 to TRBJ2-4; D not resolved. The CDR3 here is CSVGVTVKNIQCF. CDR3 sequence (DNA): TGCAGCGTTGGGGTTACAGTCAAAAACATTCAGTGCTTC.